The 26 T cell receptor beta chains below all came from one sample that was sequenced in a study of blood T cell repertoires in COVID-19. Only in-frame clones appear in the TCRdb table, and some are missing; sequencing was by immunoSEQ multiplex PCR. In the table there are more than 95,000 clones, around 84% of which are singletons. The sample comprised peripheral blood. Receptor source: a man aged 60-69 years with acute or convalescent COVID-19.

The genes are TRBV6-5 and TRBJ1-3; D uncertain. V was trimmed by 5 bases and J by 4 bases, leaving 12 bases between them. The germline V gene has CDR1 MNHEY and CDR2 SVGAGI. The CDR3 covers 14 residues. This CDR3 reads CASSTPGRGNTIYF. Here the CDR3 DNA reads TGTGCCAGCAGTACGCCGGGTCGCGGAAACACCATATATTTT.

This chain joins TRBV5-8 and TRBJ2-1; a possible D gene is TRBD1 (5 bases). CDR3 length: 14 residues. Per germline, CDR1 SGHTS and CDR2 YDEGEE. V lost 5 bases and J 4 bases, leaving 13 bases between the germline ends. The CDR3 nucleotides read TGTGCCAGCAGGCAGACAGTAGTATACAATGAGCAGTTCTTC. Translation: CASRQTVVYNEQFF.

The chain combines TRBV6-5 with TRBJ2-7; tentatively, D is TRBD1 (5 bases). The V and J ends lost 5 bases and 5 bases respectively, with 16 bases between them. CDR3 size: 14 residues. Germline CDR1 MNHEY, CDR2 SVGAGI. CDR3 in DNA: TGTGCCAGCAGTCGGACACCCTATAGGGACGAGCAGTACTTC. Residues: CASSRTPYRDEQYF.

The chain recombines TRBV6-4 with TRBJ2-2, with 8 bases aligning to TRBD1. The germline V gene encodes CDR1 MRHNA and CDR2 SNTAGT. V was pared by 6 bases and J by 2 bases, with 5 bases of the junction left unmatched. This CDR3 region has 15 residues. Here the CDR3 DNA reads TGTGCCAGCAGATCAACAGGGGGTAACACCGGGGAGCTGTTTTTT. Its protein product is CASRSTGGNTGELFF.

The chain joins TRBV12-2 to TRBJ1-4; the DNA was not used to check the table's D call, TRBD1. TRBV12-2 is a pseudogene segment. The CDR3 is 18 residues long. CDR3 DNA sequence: TGTGCAAGTCGCTTAAGAAGCTCCGGGGACAGGGTTAATGAAAAACTGTTTTTT. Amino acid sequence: CASRLRSSGDRVNEKLFF.

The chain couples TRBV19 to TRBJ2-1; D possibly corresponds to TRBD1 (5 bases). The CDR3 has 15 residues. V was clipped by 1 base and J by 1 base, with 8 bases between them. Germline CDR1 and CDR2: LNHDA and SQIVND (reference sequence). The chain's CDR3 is CASSIVPGSYNEQFF. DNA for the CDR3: TGTGCCAGTAGTATAGTACCAGGGTCCTACAATGAGCAGTTCTTC.

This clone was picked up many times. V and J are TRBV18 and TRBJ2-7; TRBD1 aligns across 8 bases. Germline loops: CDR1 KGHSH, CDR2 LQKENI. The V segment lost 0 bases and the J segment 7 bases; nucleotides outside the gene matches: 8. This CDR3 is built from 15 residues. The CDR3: CASSPPTGEGAEQYF. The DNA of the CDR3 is TGTGCCAGCTCACCACCGACAGGGGAAGGGGCAGAGCAGTACTTC.

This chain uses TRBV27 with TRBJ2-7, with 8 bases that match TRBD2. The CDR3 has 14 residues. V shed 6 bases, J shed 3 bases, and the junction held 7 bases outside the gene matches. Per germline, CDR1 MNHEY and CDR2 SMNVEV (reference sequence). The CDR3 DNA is TGTGCCAGCAGGTGGACTAGCCTGAGCTACGAGCAGTACTTC. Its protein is CASRWTSLSYEQYF.

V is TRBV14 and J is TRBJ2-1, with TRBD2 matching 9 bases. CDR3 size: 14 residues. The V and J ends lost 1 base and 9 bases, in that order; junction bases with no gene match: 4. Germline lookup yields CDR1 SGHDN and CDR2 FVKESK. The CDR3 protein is CASSQVLAGGEQFF. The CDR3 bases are TGTGCCAGCAGCCAAGTACTAGCGGGTGGTGAGCAGTTCTTC.

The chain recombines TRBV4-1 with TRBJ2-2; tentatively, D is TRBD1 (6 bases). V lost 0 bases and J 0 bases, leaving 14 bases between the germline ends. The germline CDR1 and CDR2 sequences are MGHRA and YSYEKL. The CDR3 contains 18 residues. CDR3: CASSQEGPGASNTGELFF. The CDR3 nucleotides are TGCGCCAGCAGCCAAGAGGGTCCAGGGGCCTCGAACACCGGGGAGCTGTTTTTT.

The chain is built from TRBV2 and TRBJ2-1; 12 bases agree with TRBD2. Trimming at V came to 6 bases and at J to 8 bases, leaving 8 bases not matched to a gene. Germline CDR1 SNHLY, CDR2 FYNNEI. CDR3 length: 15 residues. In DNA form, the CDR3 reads TGTGCCAGCAGGGTCAGGACTAGCGGGAACTATGAGCAGTTCTTC. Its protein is CASRVRTSGNYEQFF. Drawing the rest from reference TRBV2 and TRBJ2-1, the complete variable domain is EPEVTQTPSHQVTQMGQEVILRCVPISNHLYFYWYRQILGQKVEFLVSFYNNEISEKSEIFDDQFSVERPDGSNFTLKIRSTKLEDSAMYFCASRVRTSGNYEQFFGPGTRLTVL.

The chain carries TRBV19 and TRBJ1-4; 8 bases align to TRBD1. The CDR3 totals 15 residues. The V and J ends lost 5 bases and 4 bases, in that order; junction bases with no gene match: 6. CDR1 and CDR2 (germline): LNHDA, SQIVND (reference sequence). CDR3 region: CASSFGTGFNEKLFF. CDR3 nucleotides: TGTGCCAGTAGTTTCGGGACAGGCTTTAATGAAAAACTGTTTTTT. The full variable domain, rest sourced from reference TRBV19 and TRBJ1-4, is DGGITQSPKYLFRKEGQNVTLSCEQNLNHDAMYWYRQDPGQGLRLIYYSQIVNDFQKGDIAEGYSVSREKKESFPLTVTSAQKNPTAFYLCASSFGTGFNEKLFFGSGTQLSVL.

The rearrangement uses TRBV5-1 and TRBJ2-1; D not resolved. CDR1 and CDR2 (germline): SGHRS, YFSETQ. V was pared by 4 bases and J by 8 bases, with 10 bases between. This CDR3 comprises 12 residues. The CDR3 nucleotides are TGCGCCAGCAGCCCAGACATCTATGAGCAGTTCTTC. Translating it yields CASSPDIYEQFF. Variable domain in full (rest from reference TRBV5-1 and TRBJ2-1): KAGVTQTPRYLIKTRGQQVTLSCSPISGHRSVSWYQQTPGQGLQFLFEYFSETQRNKGNFPGRFSGRQFSNSRSEMNVSTLELGDSALYLCASSPDIYEQFFGPGTRLTVL.

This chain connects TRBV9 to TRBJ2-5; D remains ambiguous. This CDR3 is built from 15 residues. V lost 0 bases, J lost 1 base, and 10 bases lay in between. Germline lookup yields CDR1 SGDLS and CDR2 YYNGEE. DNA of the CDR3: TGTGCCAGCAGCGTAGATGGTCGGTTCCAAGAGACCCAGTACTTC. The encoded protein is CASSVDGRFQETQYF.

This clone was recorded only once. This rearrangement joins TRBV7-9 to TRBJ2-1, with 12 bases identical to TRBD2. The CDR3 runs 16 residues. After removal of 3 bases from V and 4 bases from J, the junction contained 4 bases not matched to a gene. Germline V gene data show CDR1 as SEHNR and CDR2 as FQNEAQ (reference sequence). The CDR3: CASSLTSGRTYNEQFF. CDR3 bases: TGTGCCAGCAGCTTGACTAGCGGGAGAACGTACAATGAGCAGTTCTTC.

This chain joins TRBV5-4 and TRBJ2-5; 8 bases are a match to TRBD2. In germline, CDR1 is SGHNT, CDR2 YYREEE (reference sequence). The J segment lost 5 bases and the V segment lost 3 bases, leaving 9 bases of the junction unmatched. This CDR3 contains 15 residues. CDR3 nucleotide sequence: TGTGCCAGCAGCTACTTAGCGGGAAGTTGGGAGACCCAGTACTTC. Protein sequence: CASSYLAGSWETQYF.

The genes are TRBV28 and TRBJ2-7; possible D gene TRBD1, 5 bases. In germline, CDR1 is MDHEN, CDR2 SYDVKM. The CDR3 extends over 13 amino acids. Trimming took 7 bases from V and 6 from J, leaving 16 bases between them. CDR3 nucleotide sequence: TGTGCCAGCACCCAACAGGAATTAGGCGAGCAGTACTTC. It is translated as CASTQQELGEQYF.

The CDR3 DNA reads TGTGCCTGGAGTGTACTTTCGGGAGGCGGGGATACGCAGTATTTT. Translating gives CAWSVLSGGGDTQYF. The chain uses TRBV30 and TRBJ2-3; TRBD2 matches at 7 bases. The V segment lost 0 bases and the J segment 6 bases; nucleotides outside the gene matches: 9. The CDR3 is made up of 15 amino acids. CDR1 is GTSNPN, CDR2 SVGIG, per germline (reference sequence).

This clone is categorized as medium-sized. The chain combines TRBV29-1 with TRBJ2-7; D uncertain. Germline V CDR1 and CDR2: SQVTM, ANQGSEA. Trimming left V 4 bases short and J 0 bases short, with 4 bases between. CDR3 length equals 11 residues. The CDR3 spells CSVVVSYEQYV. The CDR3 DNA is TGCAGCGTTGTAGTCTCCTACGAGCAGTACGTC.

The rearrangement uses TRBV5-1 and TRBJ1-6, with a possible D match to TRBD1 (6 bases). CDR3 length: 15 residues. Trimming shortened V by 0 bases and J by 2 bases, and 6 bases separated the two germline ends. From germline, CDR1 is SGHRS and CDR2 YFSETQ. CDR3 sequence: CASSLEGAYNSPLHF. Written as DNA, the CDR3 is TGCGCCAGCAGCTTGGAGGGGGCCTATAATTCACCCCTCCACTTT. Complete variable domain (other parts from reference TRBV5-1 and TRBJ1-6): KAGVTQTPRYLIKTRGQQVTLSCSPISGHRSVSWYQQTPGQGLQFLFEYFSETQRNKGNFPGRFSGRQFSNSRSEMNVSTLELGDSALYLCASSLEGAYNSPLHFGNGTRLTVT.

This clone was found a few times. CDR3 sequence (DNA): TGCGCCAGCAGCCAAGACCGTACTTATCCGCAGTATTTT. Its translation is CASSQDRTYPQYF. The rearrangement uses TRBV4-3 and TRBJ2-3, with D hard to call. The CDR3 has 13 residues. Deletions cut 0 bases from V and 10 bases from J, with 11 bases between. Germline CDR1 and CDR2: LGHNA and YSLEER.

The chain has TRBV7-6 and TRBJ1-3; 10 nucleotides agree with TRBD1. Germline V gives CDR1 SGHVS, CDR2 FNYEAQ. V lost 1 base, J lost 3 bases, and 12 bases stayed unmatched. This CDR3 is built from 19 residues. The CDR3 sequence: CASSLGPSGGQGFGNTIYF. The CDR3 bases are TGTGCCAGCAGCTTAGGGCCCAGCGGGGGACAGGGGTTTGGAAACACCATATATTTT.

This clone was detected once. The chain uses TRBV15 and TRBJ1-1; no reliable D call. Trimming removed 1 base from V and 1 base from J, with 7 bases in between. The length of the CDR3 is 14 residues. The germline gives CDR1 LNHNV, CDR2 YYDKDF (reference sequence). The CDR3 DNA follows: TGTGCCACCAGCAGAGTAGTCTCGAACACTGAAGCTTTCTTT. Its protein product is CATSRVVSNTEAFF. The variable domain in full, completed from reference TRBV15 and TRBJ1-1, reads DAMVIQNPRYQVTQFGKPVTLSCSQTLNHNVMYWYQQKSSQAPKLLFHYYDKDFNNEADTPDNFQSRRPNTSFCFLDIRSPGLGDTAMYLCATSRVVSNTEAFFGQGTRLTVV.

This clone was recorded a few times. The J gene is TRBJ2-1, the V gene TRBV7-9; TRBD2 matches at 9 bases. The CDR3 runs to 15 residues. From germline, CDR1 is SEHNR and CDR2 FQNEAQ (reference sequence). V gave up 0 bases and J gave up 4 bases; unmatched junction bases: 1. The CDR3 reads CASSLALAGYNEQFF. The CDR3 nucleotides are TGTGCCAGCAGCTTAGCCCTAGCGGGGTACAATGAGCAGTTCTTC.

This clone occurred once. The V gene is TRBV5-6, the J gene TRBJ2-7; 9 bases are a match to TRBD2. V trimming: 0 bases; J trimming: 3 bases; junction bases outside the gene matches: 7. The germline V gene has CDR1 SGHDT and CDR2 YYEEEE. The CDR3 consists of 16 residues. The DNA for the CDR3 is TGTGCCAGCAGCTTGGTTGCGGGTAGCGGGAGCTACGAGCAGTACTTC. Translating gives CASSLVAGSGSYEQYF.

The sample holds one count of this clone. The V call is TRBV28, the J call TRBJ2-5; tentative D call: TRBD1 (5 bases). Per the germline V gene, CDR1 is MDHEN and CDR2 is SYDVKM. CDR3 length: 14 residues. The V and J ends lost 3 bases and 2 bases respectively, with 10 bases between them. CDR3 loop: CASSLQGFQETQYF. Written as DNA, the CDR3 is TGTGCCAGCAGTTTGCAGGGTTTTCAAGAGACCCAGTACTTC.